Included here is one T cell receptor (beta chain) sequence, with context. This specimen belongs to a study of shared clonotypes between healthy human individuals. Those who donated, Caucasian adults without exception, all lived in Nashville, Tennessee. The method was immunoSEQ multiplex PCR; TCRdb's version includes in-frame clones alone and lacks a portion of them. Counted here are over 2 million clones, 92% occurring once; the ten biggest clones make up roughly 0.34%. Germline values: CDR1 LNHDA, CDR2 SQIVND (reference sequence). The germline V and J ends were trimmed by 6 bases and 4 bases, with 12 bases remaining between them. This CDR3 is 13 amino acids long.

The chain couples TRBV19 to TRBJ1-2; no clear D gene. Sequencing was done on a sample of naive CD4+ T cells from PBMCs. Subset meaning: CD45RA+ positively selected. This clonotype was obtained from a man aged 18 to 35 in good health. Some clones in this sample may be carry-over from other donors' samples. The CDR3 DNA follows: TGTGCCAGTAGGACCAGCGGCGGCTATGGCTACACCTTC. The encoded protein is CASRTSGGYGYTF.